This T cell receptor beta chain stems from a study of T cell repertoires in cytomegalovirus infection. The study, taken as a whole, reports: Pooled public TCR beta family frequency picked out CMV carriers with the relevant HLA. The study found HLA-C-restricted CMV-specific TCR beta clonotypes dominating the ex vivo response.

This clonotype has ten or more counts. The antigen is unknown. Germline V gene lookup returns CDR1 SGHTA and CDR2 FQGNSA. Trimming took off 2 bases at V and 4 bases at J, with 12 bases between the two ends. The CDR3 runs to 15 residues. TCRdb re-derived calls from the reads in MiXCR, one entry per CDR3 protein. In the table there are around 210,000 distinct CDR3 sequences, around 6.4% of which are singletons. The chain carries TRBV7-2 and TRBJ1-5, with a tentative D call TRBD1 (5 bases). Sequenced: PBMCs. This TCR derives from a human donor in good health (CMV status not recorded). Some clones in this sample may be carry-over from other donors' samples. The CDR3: CASSLFGTANQPQHF. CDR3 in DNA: TGTGCCAGCAGCTTATTCGGGACCGCGAATCAGCCCCAGCATTTT.